This T cell receptor (beta chain) was identified during a study of blood T cell repertoires in COVID-19. Background on the study: Samples of COVID-19 (acute and convalescent) were obtained from the United States, Italy and Spain.

Authors' data handling: From reference gene primer amplification, estimates of nucleated cell counts were derived. Repertoires were generated with immunoSEQ multiplex PCR, while TCRdb's copy carries only in-frame clones and drops some. For V, J and clone size, that table is used; D and trimming come from the DNA. The profile shows about 150,000 clones, about 86% of them singletons. This CDR3 contains 13 residues. V lost 8 bases and J lost 1, with 12 bases in between. Germline V gene sequence: CDR1 SGHTS, CDR2 YDEGEE. The TCR sequence derives from a woman in her sixties with acute or convalescent COVID-19. The V gene is TRBV5-8, the J gene TRBJ1-1, with D perhaps TRBD1 (5 bases). The sample comprised peripheral blood. The CDR3: CASSHGQNTEAFF. In nucleotides, the CDR3 is TGTGCCAGTTCACATGGACAGAACACTGAAGCTTTCTTT.